This is a list of T cell receptor beta chains from one sample in a study of blood T cell repertoires in COVID-19. TCRdb keeps only in-frame clones here, not all; method: immunoSEQ multiplex PCR. Of about 77,000 clones in the sample, 80% were seen once. Sequencing input: peripheral blood. These receptors were collected from a woman in her sixties or seventies with acute or convalescent COVID-19. Both conserved end residues are part of each CDR3. D genes are given only for firm matches. Part of the rows lack a size; the others show once, few, many or a class for expanded clones.

j_gene,v_gene,abundance,d_gene,CDR3nt,CDR3aa
TRBJ1-2,TRBV2,.,.,TGTGCCAGCAGTGACGATGCAGATGGCTACACCTTC,CASSDDADGYTF
TRBJ1-3,TRBV7-9,few,.,TGTGCCAGCAGCTTAGGTCTTCCAGGGAGGCTCTCTGGAAACACCATATATTTT,CASSLGLPGRLSGNTIYF
TRBJ1-2,TRBV5-1,.,.,TGCGCCAGCAGCCGACTAGACAGCACCTATGGCTACACCTTC,CASSRLDSTYGYTF
TRBJ2-7,TRBV4-1,.,TRBD1,TGCGCCAGCAGCCCCAACACAGGGGGCTACGAGCAGTACTTC,CASSPNTGGYEQYF
TRBJ2-1,TRBV18,.,TRBD1,TGTGCCAGCTCAATGAGCAGGGGGCGGTCCTACAATGAGCAGTTCTTC,CASSMSRGRSYNEQFF
TRBJ1-2,TRBV4-3,.,TRBD1,TGCGCCAGCAGCACAGGGGGGGATAACTATGGCTACACCTTC,CASSTGGDNYGYTF
TRBJ2-3,TRBV9,.,.,TGTGCCAGCACCGAGGTCACAGATACGCAGTATTTT,CASTEVTDTQYF
TRBJ1-2,TRBV9,.,TRBD1,TGTGCCAGCAGCCGATGGACAGGGCTTGTTGATGGCTACACCTTC,CASSRWTGLVDGYTF
TRBJ2-7,TRBV18,.,TRBD2,TGTGCCAGCTCACCGGGACTAGCGGGGACCTACGAGCAGTACTTC,CASSPGLAGTYEQYF
TRBJ1-2,TRBV6-5,.,.,TGTGCCAGCAGTTACGGACAGTCTCCCTCCTATGGCTACACCTTC,CASSYGQSPSYGYTF
TRBJ1-5,TRBV7-9,.,TRBD1,TGTGCCAGCAGCTTAGCGCTCGGGACAGATCAGCCCCAGCATTTT,CASSLALGTDQPQHF
TRBJ1-2,TRBV6-6,.,.,TGTGCCAGCAGTTCGTCAGGGGACCTAGTACAAGGCTACACCTTC,CASSSSGDLVQGYTF
TRBJ2-3,TRBV18,.,TRBD1,TGTGCCAGCGCCCGGGACAGGAACTATTGGGATACGCAGTATTTT,CASARDRNYWDTQYF
TRBJ2-7,TRBV27,.,TRBD1,TGTGCCAGCAGTTTAGCTCCGGGACAGAGCTACGAGCAGTACTTC,CASSLAPGQSYEQYF
TRBJ1-6,TRBV9,.,.,TGTGCCAGCAGCACTGAGTGGCAGGTCTCCTATAATTCACCCCTCCACTTT,CASSTEWQVSYNSPLHF
TRBJ2-5,TRBV2,.,TRBD1,TGTGCCAGCACCCTAGACAGGGCCAGCGAGACCCAGTACTTC,CASTLDRASETQYF
TRBJ1-1,TRBV11-3,.,.,TGTGCCAGCAGCTTAGCGGTGCCCAACACTGAAGCTTTCTTT,CASSLAVPNTEAFF
TRBJ1-2,TRBV27,once,TRBD1,TGTGCCAGCAGTTACCGGACAGGGGGCGCCAGCTACACCTTC,CASSYRTGGASYTF
TRBJ1-4,TRBV15,.,.,TGTGCCACCAGCAGAGACCCCAAACCCGGGGTTGAAAAACTGTTTTTT,CATSRDPKPGVEKLFF
TRBJ1-1,TRBV14,once,.,TGTGCCAGCAGCCGCAGGGGAACGAGGACTGAAGCTTTCTTT,CASSRRGTRTEAFF
TRBJ1-2,TRBV7-2,.,.,TGTGCCACCCCAGGCCGGGGGATAGCTAACTATGGCTACACCTTC,CATPGRGIANYGYTF
TRBJ1-1,TRBV7-2,.,TRBD1,TGTGCCAGCAGCATACAGGGGGAGATCACTGAAGCTTTCTTT,CASSIQGEITEAFF
TRBJ1-2,TRBV4-3,.,TRBD1,TGCGCCAGCAGCCAAGAACAGGGGGTCTCCTTTTACGGCTACACCTTC,CASSQEQGVSFYGYTF
TRBJ2-5,TRBV7-7,.,TRBD1,TGTGCCAGCAGCTTAGGAACAGGGGGCAAAGAGACCCAGTACTTC,CASSLGTGGKETQYF
TRBJ1-2,TRBV12-3/TRBV12-4,.,.,TGTGCCAGCAGTTTAAGGCGACAGGATGGCTACACCTTC,CASSLRRQDGYTF
TRBJ1-2,TRBV6-1,.,.,TGTGCCAGCAGTGAAGCGCGGGAACACTACACCTTC,CASSEAREHYTF
TRBJ2-1,TRBV4-3,once,.,TGCGCCAGCAGCCAAGATCGGCCCGGCGTCGGCCCTAGGGGGTACAATGAGCAGTTCTTC,CASSQDRPGVGPRGYNEQFF
TRBJ2-5,TRBV5-8,.,TRBD2,TGTGCCAGCAGCTTGGCCGCGACTAGCGGGGGGGCCAGGGAGACCCAGTACTTC,CASSLAATSGGARETQYF
TRBJ1-1,TRBV9,once,.,TGTGCCAGCAGCGTAGAAGGGACACCCCAGGGAGCTTTCTTT,CASSVEGTPQGAFF
TRBJ1-1,TRBV18,.,TRBD1,TGTGCCAGCTCACTGGGACAGGGGGCCAGGGGCACTGAAGCTTTCTTT,CASSLGQGARGTEAFF
TRBJ2-3,TRBV5-1,.,TRBD2,TGCGCCAGCAGCTCCCAGGGACTAGCGGGGTCAGATACGCAGTATTTT,CASSSQGLAGSDTQYF
TRBJ1-2,TRBV10-3,.,.,TGTGCCATCCGGGGGGGGCCGGGCGGGGGCTACACCTTC,CAIRGGPGGGYTF
TRBJ2-3,TRBV19,.,TRBD1,TGTGCCAGTAGTACCATCGGGACAGGGTCGAGAGATACGCAGTATTTT,CASSTIGTGSRDTQYF
TRBJ2-3,TRBV9,.,.,TGTGCCAGCAGCGTAGGGGACTGGGACACAGATACGCAGTATTTT,CASSVGDWDTDTQYF
TRBJ2-7,TRBV11-3,.,.,TGTGCCAGCAGCCTGGACAGCTTCTACGAGCAGTACTTC,CASSLDSFYEQYF
TRBJ1-2,TRBV27,.,.,TGTGCCAGCAGTTTATTCATGGGGAGGGATGGCTACACCTTC,CASSLFMGRDGYTF